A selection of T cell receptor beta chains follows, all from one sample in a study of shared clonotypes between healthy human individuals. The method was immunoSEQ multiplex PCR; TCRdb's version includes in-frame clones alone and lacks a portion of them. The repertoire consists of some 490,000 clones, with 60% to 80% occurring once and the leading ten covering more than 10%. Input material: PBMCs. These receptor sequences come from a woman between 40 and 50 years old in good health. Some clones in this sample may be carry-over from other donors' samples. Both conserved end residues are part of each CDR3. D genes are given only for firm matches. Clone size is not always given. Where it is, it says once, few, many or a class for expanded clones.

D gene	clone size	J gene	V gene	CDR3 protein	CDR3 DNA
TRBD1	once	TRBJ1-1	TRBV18	CASSLKTGTNTEAFF	TGTGCCAGCTCCCTAAAGACAGGGACGAACACTGAAGCTTTCTTT
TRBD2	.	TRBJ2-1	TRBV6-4	CASSRTSGSVNEQFF	TGTGCCAGCAGTCGGACTAGCGGGAGTGTGAATGAGCAGTTCTTC
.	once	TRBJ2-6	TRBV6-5	CATFSGANVLTF	TGTGCCACCTTTTCCGGGGCCAACGTCCTGACTTTC
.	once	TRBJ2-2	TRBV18	CASSFTGTDTGELFF	TGTGCCAGCTCATTCACAGGGACGGACACCGGGGAGCTGTTTTTT
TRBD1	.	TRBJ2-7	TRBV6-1	CASGRGTGIGYEQYF	TGTGCCAGCGGTCGAGGGACAGGGATAGGCTACGAGCAGTACTTC
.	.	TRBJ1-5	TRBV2	CASSGRVFQPQHF	TGTGCCAGCAGTGGTCGGGTATTTCAGCCCCAGCATTTT
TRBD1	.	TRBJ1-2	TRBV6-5	CASSYEGAGGYTF	TGTGCCAGCAGTTACGAGGGGGCGGGTGGCTACACCTTC
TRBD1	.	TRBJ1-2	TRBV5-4	CASSARQGDNGYTF	TGTGCCAGCAGCGCCCGACAGGGGGATAATGGCTACACCTTC
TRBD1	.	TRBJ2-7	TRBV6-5	CASSYGQGGSYEQYF	TGTGCCAGCAGTTATGGACAGGGGGGATCCTACGAGCAGTACTTC
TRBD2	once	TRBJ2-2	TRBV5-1	CASSFTSGTGELFF	TGCGCCAGCAGCTTTACTAGCGGGACCGGGGAGCTGTTTTTT
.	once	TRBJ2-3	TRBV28	CASSSSGGTSTDTQYF	TGTGCCAGCAGTTCGAGCGGAGGGACTAGCACAGATACGCAGTATTTT
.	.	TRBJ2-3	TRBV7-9	CASSLKGTQYF	TGTGCCAGCAGCTTAAAGGGTACGCAGTATTTT
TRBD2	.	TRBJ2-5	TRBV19	CASTPGLAGVETQYF	TGTGCCAGTACGCCGGGACTAGCGGGAGTAGAGACCCAGTACTTC